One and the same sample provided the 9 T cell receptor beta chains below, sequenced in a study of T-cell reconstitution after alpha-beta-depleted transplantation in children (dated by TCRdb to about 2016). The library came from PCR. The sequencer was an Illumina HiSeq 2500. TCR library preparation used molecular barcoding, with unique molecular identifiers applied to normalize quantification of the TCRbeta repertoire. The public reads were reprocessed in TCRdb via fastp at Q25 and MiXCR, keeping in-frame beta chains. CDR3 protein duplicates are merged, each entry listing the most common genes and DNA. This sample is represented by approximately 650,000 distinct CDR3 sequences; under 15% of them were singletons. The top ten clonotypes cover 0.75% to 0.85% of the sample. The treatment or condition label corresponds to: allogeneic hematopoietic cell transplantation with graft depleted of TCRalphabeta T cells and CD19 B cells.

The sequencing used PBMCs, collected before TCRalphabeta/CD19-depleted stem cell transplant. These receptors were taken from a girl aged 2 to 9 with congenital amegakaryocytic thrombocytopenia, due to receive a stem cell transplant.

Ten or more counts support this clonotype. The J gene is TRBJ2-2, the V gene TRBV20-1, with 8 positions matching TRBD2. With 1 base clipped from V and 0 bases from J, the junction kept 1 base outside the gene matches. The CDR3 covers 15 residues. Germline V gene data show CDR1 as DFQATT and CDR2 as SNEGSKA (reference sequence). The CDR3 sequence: CSARAGGPNTGELFF. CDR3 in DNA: TGCAGTGCTAGAGCGGGAGGGCCGAACACCGGGGAGCTGTTTTTT.

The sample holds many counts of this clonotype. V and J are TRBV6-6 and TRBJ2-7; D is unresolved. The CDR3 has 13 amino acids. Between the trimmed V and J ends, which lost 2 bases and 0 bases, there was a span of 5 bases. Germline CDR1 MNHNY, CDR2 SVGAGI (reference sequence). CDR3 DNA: TGTGCCAGCAGTTACCAGTTCTCCTACGAGCAGTACTTC. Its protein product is CASSYQFSYEQYF.

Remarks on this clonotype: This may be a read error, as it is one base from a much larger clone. The CDR3 coding sequence is TGTGCCAGCTGGAGCTCCTACAATGAGCAGTTCTTC. It specifies CASWSSYNEQFF. The rearrangement uses TRBV7-9 and TRBJ2-1; no clear D gene. With 8 bases removed from V and 0 bases from J, the gap between germline ends came to 5 bases. From germline, CDR1 is SEHNR and CDR2 FQNEAQ (reference sequence). This CDR3 region has 12 residues. The whole variable domain, remainder taken from reference TRBV7-9 and TRBJ2-1, is DTGVSQNPRHKITKRGQNVTFRCDPISEHNRLYWYRQTLGQGPEFLTYFQNEAQLEKSRLLSDRFSAERPKGSFSTLEIQRTEQGDSAMYLCASWSSYNEQFFGPGTRLTVL.

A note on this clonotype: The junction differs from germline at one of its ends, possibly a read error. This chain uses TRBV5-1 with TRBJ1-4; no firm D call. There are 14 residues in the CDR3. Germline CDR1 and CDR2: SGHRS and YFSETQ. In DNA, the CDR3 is TGCGCCGGCAGCCCCGCCGGGATTAGTGAAAAACTGTTTTTT. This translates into CAGSPAGISEKLFF.

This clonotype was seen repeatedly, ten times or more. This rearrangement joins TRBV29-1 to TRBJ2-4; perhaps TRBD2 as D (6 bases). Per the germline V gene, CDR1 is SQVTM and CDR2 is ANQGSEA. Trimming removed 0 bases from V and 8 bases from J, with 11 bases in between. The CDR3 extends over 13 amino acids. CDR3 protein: CSVEDRETDIQYF. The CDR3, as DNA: TGCAGCGTTGAAGATCGGGAGACAGACATTCAGTACTTC.

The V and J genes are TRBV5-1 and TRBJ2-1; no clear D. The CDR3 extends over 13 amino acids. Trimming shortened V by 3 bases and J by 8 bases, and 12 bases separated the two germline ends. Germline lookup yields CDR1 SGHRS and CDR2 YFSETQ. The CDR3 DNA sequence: TGCGCCAGCAGCTCCCCATCCGCGGATGAGCAGTTCTTC. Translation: CASSSPSADEQFF.

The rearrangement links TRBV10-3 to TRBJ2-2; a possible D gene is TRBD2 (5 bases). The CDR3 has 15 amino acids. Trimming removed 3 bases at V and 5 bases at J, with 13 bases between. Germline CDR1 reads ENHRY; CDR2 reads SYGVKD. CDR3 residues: CAISDIAGGTGELFF. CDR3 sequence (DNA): TGTGCCATCAGTGACATCGCGGGTGGAACCGGGGAGCTGTTTTTT.

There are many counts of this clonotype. The DNA of the CDR3 is TGTGCCATCAGTCGGCTAGCGGGAGGAGACGGGGAGCTGTTTTTT. Protein: CAISRLAGGDGELFF. The chain carries TRBV10-3 and TRBJ2-2, with TRBD2 matching over 11 bases. The V gene's germline CDR1 is ENHRY and CDR2 SYGVKD. Trimming removed 5 bases from V and 7 bases from J; junction bases left unmatched: 6. There are 15 residues in the CDR3.

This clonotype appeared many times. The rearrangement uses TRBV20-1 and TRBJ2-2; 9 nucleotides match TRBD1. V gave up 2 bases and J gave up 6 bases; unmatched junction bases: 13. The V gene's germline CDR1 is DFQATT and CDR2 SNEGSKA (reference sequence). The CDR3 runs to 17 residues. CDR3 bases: TGCAGTGCTAGATCGGAGACAGGGGGACTTTCATCCGGGGAGCTGTTTTTT. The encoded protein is CSARSETGGLSSGELFF.